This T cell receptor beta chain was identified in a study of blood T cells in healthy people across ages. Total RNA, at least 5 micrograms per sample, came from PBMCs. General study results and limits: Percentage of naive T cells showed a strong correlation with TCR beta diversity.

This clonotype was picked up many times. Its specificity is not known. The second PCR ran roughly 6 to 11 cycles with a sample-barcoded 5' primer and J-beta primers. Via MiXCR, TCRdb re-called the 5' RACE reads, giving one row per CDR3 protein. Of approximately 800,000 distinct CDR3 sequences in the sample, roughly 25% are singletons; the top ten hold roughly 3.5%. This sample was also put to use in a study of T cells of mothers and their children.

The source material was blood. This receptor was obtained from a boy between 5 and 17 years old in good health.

The CDR3 is CSVEGDREVETQYF. In DNA form, the CDR3 reads TGCAGCGTTGAAGGGGACAGGGAGGTGGAGACCCAGTACTTC. The chain couples TRBV29-1 to TRBJ2-5, with 9 bases fitting TRBD1. V lost 1 base to trimming and J lost 5 bases; unmatched junction nucleotides: 5. Germline values: CDR1 SQVTM, CDR2 ANQGSEA. This CDR3 has 14 amino acids.